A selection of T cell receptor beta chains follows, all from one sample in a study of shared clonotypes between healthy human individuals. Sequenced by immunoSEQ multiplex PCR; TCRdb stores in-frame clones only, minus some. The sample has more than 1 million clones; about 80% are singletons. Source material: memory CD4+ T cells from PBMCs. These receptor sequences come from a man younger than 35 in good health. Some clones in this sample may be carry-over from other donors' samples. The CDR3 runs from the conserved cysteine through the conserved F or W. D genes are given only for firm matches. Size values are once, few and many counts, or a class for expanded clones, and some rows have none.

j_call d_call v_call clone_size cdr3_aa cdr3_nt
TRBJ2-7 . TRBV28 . CASSLGGTNEQYF TGTGCCAGCAGTTTAGGGGGTACGAACGAGCAGTACTTC
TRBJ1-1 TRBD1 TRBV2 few CASSDRVNTEAFF TGTGCCAGCAGCGACAGGGTGAACACTGAAGCTTTCTTT
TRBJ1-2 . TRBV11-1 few CASSLGGLGYTF TGTGCCAGCTCCCTCGGGGGTCTTGGCTACACCTTC
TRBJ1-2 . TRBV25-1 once CASSWGGHNYGYTF TGTGCCAGCAGTTGGGGGGGCCACAACTATGGCTACACCTTC
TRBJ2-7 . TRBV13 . CASSLDRDNYEQYF TGTGCCAGCAGCTTAGACAGGGATAACTACGAGCAGTACTTC
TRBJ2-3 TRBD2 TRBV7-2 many CASSLVLAGASTDTQYF TGTGCCAGCAGCTTAGTGCTAGCGGGAGCCAGCACAGATACGCAGTATTTT
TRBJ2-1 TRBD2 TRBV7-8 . CASSPRGGRVNEQFF TGTGCCAGCAGCCCCCGCGGCGGGAGGGTGAATGAGCAGTTCTTC
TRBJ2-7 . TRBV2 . CASSEAGSGTLSAEQYF TGTGCCAGCAGTGAAGCTGGATCCGGGACCCTGTCCGCCGAGCAGTACTTC
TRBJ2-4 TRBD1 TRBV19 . CASKPGTGENIQYF TGTGCCAGCAAGCCCGGGACAGGGGAAAACATTCAGTACTTC
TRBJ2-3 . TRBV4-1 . CASSPKFRTDTQYF TGCGCCAGCAGCCCCAAATTTCGCACAGATACGCAGTATTTT